This T cell receptor beta chain was documented in a study of T cell responses to AZD1222 COVID-19 vaccine. Study-wide results and caveats: Clonal diversity was possibly underestimated; the donors were predominantly white British and more often female. Repertoires were obtained only post-peak T cell response.

Combined were second doses at about 4 or about 12 weeks. Details on this clone: The antigen remains unidentified.

Profiling relied on immunoSEQ multiplex PCR, and the TCRdb table lists in-frame clones only, not all of them. Found here are more than 80,000 clones, 85% to 90% of them singletons; the top ten hold about 2.4%. V dropped 4 bases and J dropped 7 bases, with 14 bases sitting between them. The CDR3 length is 14 residues. Germline V gene data show CDR1 as KGHSH and CDR2 as LQKENI. The source was peripheral blood, collected 28 days after the second AZD1222 dose. The clonotype comes from an adult who received the AZD1222 COVID-19 vaccine. The chain couples TRBV18 to TRBJ1-5; no clear D gene. This CDR3 reads CASSLSLEGQPQHF. The CDR3 bases are TGTGCCAGCTCACTGAGTTTGGAAGGCCAGCCCCAGCATTTT. Filled out from reference TRBV18 and TRBJ1-5, the complete variable domain reads NAGVMQNPRHLVRRRGQEARLRCSPMKGHSHVYWYRQLPEEGLKFMVYLQKENIIDESGMPKERFSAEFPKEGPSILRIQQVVRGDSAAYFCASSLSLEGQPQHFGDGTRLSIL.